The 16 T cell receptor beta chains given below trace back to one sample, sequenced in a study of shared clonotypes between healthy human individuals. Here immunoSEQ multiplex PCR was the method, and the copy in TCRdb shows in-frame clones only, minus some. This table holds 1.4 million to 1.5 million clones, approximately 96% found once. Material for sequencing was naive CD4+ T cells sorted from blood. The subset was: CD45RA+ positively selected. These receptor sequences come from a young man in good health.

The chain combines TRBV27 with TRBJ1-4; TRBD1 aligns across 8 bases. The ends lost 3 bases at V and 3 bases at J; junction bases unmatched: 12. The CDR3 runs to 18 residues. Germline CDR1 and CDR2: MNHEY and SMNVEV (reference sequence). CDR3 coding DNA: TGTGCCAGCAGTTTTTTTGGACAGGGAGGAGGATCTAATGAAAAACTGTTTTTT. Protein sequence: CASSFFGQGGGSNEKLFF.

With respect to this clone: The same CDR3 also results from other DNA sequences found in this sample. This rearrangement joins TRBV6-5 to TRBJ1-5; D is ambiguous. V lost 3 bases and J lost 5, with 8 bases in between. CDR3 length: 13 residues. The germline CDR1 and CDR2 sequences are MNHEY and SVGAGI. This CDR3 is CASSYRRDQPQHF. DNA for the CDR3: TGTGCCAGCAGTTATAGGAGGGATCAGCCCCAGCATTTT.

As to this clone: Other DNA variants within this sample encode the same CDR3. This chain joins TRBV2 and TRBJ1-1; D perhaps matches TRBD1 (5 bases). Germline assignment: CDR1 SNHLY and CDR2 FYNNEI. The CDR3 sequence is 13 residues long. Trimming stripped 4 bases from V and 1 base from J, with 7 bases between. CDR3 sequence: CASSAQGNTEAFF. CDR3 sequence (DNA): TGTGCCAGCAGTGCCCAGGGGAACACTGAAGCTTTCTTT.

The J gene is TRBJ1-2, the V gene TRBV9; TRBD1 matches 8 bases. Trimming cost V 0 bases and J 9 bases; bases outside gene matches: 10. The CDR3 totals 15 residues. The germline V gene encodes CDR1 SGDLS and CDR2 YYNGEE. CDR3 sequence: CASSVGFPGGQSYTF. The CDR3 DNA reads as TGTGCCAGCAGCGTAGGGTTCCCAGGGGGCCAAAGCTACACCTTC.

V is TRBV7-2 and J is TRBJ1-5; D is undetermined. From germline, CDR1 is SGHTA and CDR2 FQGNSA. CDR3 length equals 15 residues. Trimming left V 0 bases short and J 3 bases short, with 9 bases between. The CDR3 bases are TGTGCCAGCAGCTTAGCCCCTACCAACAATCAGCCCCAGCATTTT. It translates to CASSLAPTNNQPQHF.

The J gene is TRBJ2-2, the V gene TRBV5-1, with D possibly being TRBD1 or TRBD2 (6 bases each). V dropped 0 bases and J dropped 2 bases, with 17 bases sitting between them. Per germline, CDR1 SGHRS and CDR2 YFSETQ. The CDR3 length is 18 residues. This CDR3 reads CASSLGFGGVGNTGELFF. In DNA form, the CDR3 reads TGCGCCAGCAGCTTGGGTTTCGGGGGCGTAGGAAACACCGGGGAGCTGTTTTTT.

V usage is TRBV5-1 and J usage is TRBJ2-3; 9 nucleotides match TRBD2. The ends lost 0 bases at V and 1 base at J; junction bases unmatched: 3. Germline CDR1 SGHRS, CDR2 YFSETQ. The CDR3 consists of 16 residues. The CDR3 region is CASSLGLADGTDTQYF. The CDR3 DNA is TGCGCCAGCAGCTTGGGACTAGCGGACGGCACAGATACGCAGTATTTT.

This clone was seen just once. The rearrangement links TRBV25-1 to TRBJ2-3; D call uncertain. This CDR3 is built from 16 residues. V lost 3 bases and J lost 0, with 13 bases in between. Germline V gives CDR1 MGHDK, CDR2 SYGVNS. The CDR3 protein is CASSDHTPSSTDTQYF. The CDR3, as DNA: TGTGCCAGCAGTGATCATACCCCATCTAGCACAGATACGCAGTATTTT.

The rearrangement uses TRBV11-2 and TRBJ1-2, with D possibly being TRBD1 (5 bases). Trimming shortened V by 5 bases and J by 4 bases, and 11 bases separated the two germline ends. CDR3 size: 13 residues. The V gene's germline CDR1 is SGHAT and CDR2 FQNNGV. CDR3 bases: TGTGCCAGCAGCCCGCAGGGAAGCTATGGCTACACCTTC. It encodes CASSPQGSYGYTF.

This clone showed up just once. The CDR3 here is CAIRTGTGDEQFF. The CDR3 nucleotides read TGTGCCATCAGGACCGGGACTGGCGATGAGCAGTTCTTC. This chain links TRBV10-3 with TRBJ2-1; possibly TRBD2 for D (6 bases). V lost 6 bases and J lost 8, with 14 bases in between. The CDR3 covers 13 residues. Germline-derived CDR1 and CDR2 are ENHRY and SYGVKD.

V is TRBV4-1 and J is TRBJ1-4, with D maybe TRBD1 (5 bases). With 3 bases removed from V and 5 bases from J, the gap between germline ends came to 10 bases. The germline CDR1 and CDR2 sequences are MGHRA and YSYEKL. CDR3 length equals 14 residues. CDR3 coding DNA: TGCGCCAGCAGCCAGGAGGGACCGAATGAAAAACTGTTTTTT. Protein product: CASSQEGPNEKLFF.

This clone was detected only once. The genes are TRBV18 and TRBJ2-1, with TRBD1 matching 7 bases. There are 12 residues in the CDR3. V trimming: 3 bases; J trimming: 8 bases; junction bases outside the gene matches: 1. CDR1 is KGHSH, CDR2 LQKENI, per germline. The CDR3 loop reads CASSPTGYEQFF. Here the CDR3 DNA reads TGTGCCAGCTCACCGACAGGGTATGAGCAGTTCTTC.

This chain connects TRBV9 to TRBJ2-3; 15 bases agree with TRBD2. CDR1 and CDR2 (germline): SGDLS, YYNGEE. The CDR3 runs to 20 residues. The V gene end was trimmed by 3 bases and the J gene end by 0 bases; junction bases not matched to a gene: 11. The CDR3 reads CASSEKGLAGGQPSTDTQYF. In nucleotides, the CDR3 is TGTGCCAGCAGCGAGAAGGGACTAGCGGGAGGACAGCCGAGCACAGATACGCAGTATTTT.

The CDR3 region has the DNA TGTGCCAGCAGCCCAAGGCCTAGCGGGAGGGGCGGAGAGACCCAGTACTTC. This encodes CASSPRPSGRGGETQYF. The chain joins TRBV7-2 to TRBJ2-5, with 12 bases aligning to TRBD2. J was trimmed by 4 bases and V by 5 bases; bases with no gene match: 11. Germline CDR1 is SGHTA and CDR2 is FQGNSA. The CDR3 loop spans 17 amino acids.

The J gene is TRBJ2-1, the V gene TRBV11-3; 13 bases are a match to TRBD2. J gave up 3 bases and V 1 base, and 0 bases lay outside the gene matches. The CDR3 is 16 residues long. Germline values: CDR1 SGHNT, CDR2 YENEEA. Here the CDR3 DNA reads TGTGCCAGCAGCTTAGGGACTAGCGGGGGCTACAATGAGCAGTTCTTC. Protein sequence: CASSLGTSGGYNEQFF.

This chain joins TRBV5-4 and TRBJ2-7; TRBD1 agrees at 10 bases. The CDR3 totals 15 residues. Germline values: CDR1 SGHNT, CDR2 YYREEE (reference sequence). V was pared by 2 bases and J by 3 bases, with 5 bases of the junction left unmatched. CDR3 region: CASSLRQGAIYEQYF. The CDR3 DNA sequence: TGTGCCAGCAGCTTAAGACAGGGGGCTATCTACGAGCAGTACTTC.